These 4 T cell receptor beta chains share one sample of origin, sequenced in a study of cytomegalovirus exposure and HLA in healthy donors. The PCR ran on 60 Vbeta and 13 Jbeta primers. The table came from immunoSEQ multiplex PCR; TCRdb's copy has only in-frame clones and leaves some out. The sample yields more than 100,000 clones, of which the top ten take up 3% to 3.5%. Material: PBMCs. These receptors all stem from a middle-aged man in good health and CMV-seronegative.

The J gene is TRBJ2-1, the V gene TRBV28, with a tentative D call TRBD2 (6 bases). Between the trimmed V and J ends, which lost 1 base and 5 bases, there was a span of 9 bases. Germline CDR1 MDHEN, CDR2 SYDVKM. This CDR3 is 14 amino acids long. DNA for the CDR3: TGTGCCAGCAGTTTATCGGGACTCCACAATGAGCAGTTCTTC. Translating it yields CASSLSGLHNEQFF.

The V and J genes are TRBV7-6 and TRBJ2-1; TRBD1 is a possible D gene (6 bases). Germline V CDR1 and CDR2: SGHVS, FNYEAQ. This CDR3 has 13 residues. V lost 5 bases to trimming and J lost 2 bases, with 7 bases between them. This CDR3 reads CASSQGPYNEQFF. In nucleotides, the CDR3 is TGTGCCAGCAGCCAGGGGCCCTACAATGAGCAGTTCTTC.

This chain uses TRBV4-1 with TRBJ2-7, with 9 bases identical to TRBD1. The CDR3 is 16 residues long. Looked up from germline, CDR1 is MGHRA and CDR2 is YSYEKL. With 1 base clipped from V and 1 base from J, the junction kept 5 bases outside the gene matches. The CDR3: CASSQVSGQGSYEQYF. The CDR3 coding sequence is TGCGCCAGCAGCCAAGTATCGGGACAGGGATCCTACGAGCAGTACTTC.

V gene TRBV7-8 combines with J gene TRBJ1-1, with 10 positions matching TRBD1. CDR1 and CDR2 from the germline V gene are SGHVS and FQNEAQ. J lost 1 base, V lost 2 bases, and 4 bases had no gene match. This CDR3 is 16 amino acids long. CDR3 region: CASSLRTGGTNTEAFF. The CDR3 DNA reads as TGTGCCAGCAGCTTAAGGACAGGGGGAACGAACACTGAAGCTTTCTTT.